This TCR beta chain is from a study of T cell clonality in common variable immunodeficiency. This clone was found many times. The read comes to an end 3 residues before the CDR3 does, leaving the germline J gene to fill in the end. Control and CVID samples contributed equal amounts of genomic DNA. Sequencing used immunoSEQ multiplex PCR; TCRdb keeps in-frame clones, though not all of them. The profile covers 35,000 or so clones, none occurring a single time. Germline CDR1 and CDR2: SGHNT and YYREEE (reference sequence). This CDR3 comprises 13 residues. V dropped 4 bases and J dropped 8 bases, with 13 bases sitting between them.

The rearrangement uses TRBV5-4 and TRBJ2-1, with D tentatively TRBD1 (5 bases). The sequenced material came from peripheral blood mononuclear cells. This receptor was obtained from a person aged 18 to 75 in good health. CDR3 bases read: TGTGCCAGCAGCCAGGGTAGTCTGGATGAG. Translation gives CASSQGSLDE. The complete CDR3 reads CASSQGSLDEQFF.